The 26 T cell receptor beta chains reported below all come from one sample, sequenced in a study of OX40 agonist ivuxolimab in advanced cancers. Using immunoSEQ multiplex PCR, the repertoire was profiled, and TCRdb retains in-frame clones only, with some absent. The table shows under 80,000 clones, with over 75% occurring only once. Sequenced here: CD4+ or CD8+ T cells sorted from blood, sampled in a trial of the OX40 agonist ivuxolimab. The receptors shown here come from an adult with an advanced solid tumor such as melanoma, head and neck, liver or kidney cancer.

The chain couples TRBV4-2 to TRBJ1-1; D is unclear. CDR1 is LGHNA, CDR2 YNFKEQ, per germline. This CDR3 comprises 13 residues. Trimming took off 3 bases at V and 2 bases at J, with 7 bases between the two ends. CDR3 amino acids: CASSHGRNTEAFF. In DNA, the CDR3 is TGTGCCAGCAGCCACGGCAGAAACACTGAAGCTTTCTTT.

The rearrangement uses TRBV6-6 and TRBJ2-5, with D hard to call. The J call may be incorrect, as the DNA end agrees better with TRBJ2-7. The CDR3 length is 12 residues. Germline V gives CDR1 MNHNY, CDR2 SVGAGI (reference sequence). The CDR3 DNA reads TGTGCCAGCAGTTACTTAGGGAACGAGCAGTACTTC. It encodes CASSYLGNEQYF.

The V gene is TRBV27, the J gene TRBJ1-5; 7 bases line up with TRBD1. This CDR3 has 16 residues. In germline, CDR1 is MNHEY, CDR2 SMNVEV (reference sequence). V lost 6 bases, J lost 3 bases, and 11 bases stayed unmatched. The CDR3 region has the DNA TGTGCCAGCAGGCCCGAGGGGGCGTGGGACAATCAGCCCCAGCATTTT. It translates to CASRPEGAWDNQPQHF.

The chain couples TRBV7-2 to TRBJ2-5; 12 bases are a match to TRBD2. Looked up from germline, CDR1 is SGHTA and CDR2 is FQGNSA. The V and J ends lost 5 bases and 4 bases, in that order; junction bases with no gene match: 5. The CDR3 has 15 amino acids. The CDR3 bases are TGTGCCAGCAGCGCGACTAGCGGGAGTTCAGAGACCCAGTACTTC. It encodes CASSATSGSSETQYF. Drawing the rest from reference TRBV7-2 and TRBJ2-5, the complete variable domain is GAGVSQSPSNKVTEKGKDVELRCDPISGHTALYWYRQSLGQGLEFLIYFQGNSAPDKSGLPSDRFSAERTGGSVSTLTIQRTQQEDSAVYLCASSATSGSSETQYFGPGTRLLVL.

The rearrangement uses TRBV2 and TRBJ2-5, with D tentatively TRBD1 or TRBD2 (7 bases each). The CDR3 runs to 18 residues. Germline V gene data show CDR1 as SNHLY and CDR2 as FYNNEI. V dropped 1 base and J dropped 5 bases, with 23 bases sitting between them. The CDR3 region has the DNA TGTGCCAGCAGTGAAGACACCCTTTGGGAGGGGGCGCAGGAGACCCAGTACTTC. This codes for CASSEDTLWEGAQETQYF.

This clone appeared a few times. The genes are TRBV7-9 and TRBJ1-1; 8 nucleotides match TRBD1. The CDR3 loop spans 12 amino acids. Germline V gene data show CDR1 as SEHNR and CDR2 as FQNEAQ (reference sequence). Trimming at V came to 4 bases and at J to 7 bases, leaving 2 bases not matched to a gene. The DNA of the CDR3 is TGTGCCAGCAGCTCAGGACAGGGTGAAGCTTTCTTT. Its translation is CASSSGQGEAFF.

V is TRBV5-6 and J is TRBJ1-1; D not certain. The CDR3 contains 17 residues. CDR1 is SGHDT, CDR2 YYEEEE, per germline. Trimming pared 2 bases from V and 6 bases from J, leaving 23 bases between. CDR3 protein: CASSLPGPSMEDPEAFF. The CDR3 DNA reads as TGTGCCAGCAGCTTACCCGGGCCTTCCATGGAGGATCCTGAAGCTTTCTTT.

This chain links TRBV10-3 with TRBJ2-1; D gene unclear. Trimming shortened V by 4 bases and J by 4 bases, and 8 bases separated the two germline ends. There are 13 residues in the CDR3. Germline-derived CDR1 and CDR2 are ENHRY and SYGVKD. CDR3 bases: TGTGCCATCAGTGGACAAGATTACAATGAGCAGTTCTTC. Translating gives CAISGQDYNEQFF.

The rearrangement links TRBV4-1 to TRBJ2-7, with 11 bases fitting TRBD2. CDR3 size: 16 residues. Germline CDR1 and CDR2: MGHRA and YSYEKL. Trimming took 4 bases from V and 3 from J; bases not matched to a gene: 8. CDR3 sequence (DNA): TGCGCCAGCAGCCGATTCCTAGCGGGAGGAAACTACGAGCAGTACTTC. Translating it yields CASSRFLAGGNYEQYF.

This chain uses TRBV19 with TRBJ2-1; 8 bases are a match to TRBD2. The CDR3 consists of 16 residues. V lost 8 bases, J lost 6 bases, and 15 bases stayed unmatched. The germline gives CDR1 LNHDA, CDR2 SQIVND (reference sequence). CDR3 amino acids: CASSNRAGEAGNEQFF. Here the CDR3 DNA reads TGTGCCAGTTCGAACCGAGCGGGAGAAGCGGGCAATGAGCAGTTCTTC.

In its sample, this clone was seen a few times. The gene calls are TRBV7-9 and TRBJ2-1; the D is unclear. Per germline, CDR1 SEHNR and CDR2 FQNEAQ (reference sequence). This CDR3 has 13 amino acids. V lost 1 base and J lost 4, with 5 bases in between. CDR3 loop: CASSLVVYNEQFF. The CDR3 bases are TGTGCCAGCAGCTTAGTGGTTTACAATGAGCAGTTCTTC.

The chain joins TRBV27 to TRBJ1-1; D gene unclear. Trimming took 10 bases from V and 5 from J, leaving 11 bases between them. The germline CDR1 and CDR2 sequences are MNHEY and SMNVEV (reference sequence). The CDR3 runs 11 residues. In nucleotides, the CDR3 is TGTGCCACCCGGACTCCGACTGAAGCTTTCTTT. Translation: CATRTPTEAFF.

The rearrangement uses TRBV27 and TRBJ2-1; 9 bases match TRBD2. Germline CDR1 is MNHEY and CDR2 is SMNVEV (reference sequence). CDR3 length: 16 amino acids. J was trimmed by 4 bases and V by 6 bases; bases with no gene match: 10. CDR3 sequence (DNA): TGTGCCAGCAGCGAGACCGGGACTAGCAGTTACAATGAGCAGTTCTTC. Amino acid sequence: CASSETGTSSYNEQFF.

This clone was picked up one time. The gene calls are TRBV9 and TRBJ2-1; D ambiguous. This CDR3 region has 13 residues. The germline V gene has CDR1 SGDLS and CDR2 YYNGEE. The V end lost 0 bases, the J end lost 4 bases, and 5 bases lay between the germline ends. DNA for the CDR3: TGTGCCAGCAGCGTAGAACTTTACAATGAGCAGTTCTTC. Translated, it gives CASSVELYNEQFF.

This clone came up once. The rearrangement links TRBV6-1 to TRBJ2-7; the D call may be TRBD1 or TRBD2 (6 bases each). This CDR3 has 17 residues. V lost 4 bases and J lost 6, with 25 bases in between. Germline V gene data show CDR1 as MNHNS and CDR2 as SASEGT. The CDR3 DNA reads TGTGCCAGCAGTGTGGATTTTGGGGGGCGTCCGATGGGCGAGCAGTACTTC. Translating gives CASSVDFGGRPMGEQYF.

The rearrangement links TRBV7-9 to TRBJ2-7; D is unresolved. The V end lost 2 bases, the J end lost 3 bases, and 5 bases lay between the germline ends. The CDR3 has 12 amino acids. From germline, CDR1 is SEHNR and CDR2 FQNEAQ (reference sequence). This CDR3 reads CASSLSSYEQYF. In DNA, the CDR3 is TGTGCCAGCAGCTTATCAAGCTACGAGCAGTACTTC.

This clone was counted between two and nine times. This rearrangement joins TRBV6-4 to TRBJ2-2; TRBD2 might be the D (6 bases). V dropped 9 bases and J dropped 1 base, with 9 bases sitting between them. This CDR3 contains 13 residues. CDR1 MRHNA and CDR2 SNTAGT come from the germline V gene. The CDR3 DNA follows: TGTGCCAGTAGGCGGGGGAACACCGGGGAGCTGTTTTTT. Its translation: CASRRGNTGELFF.

The chain carries TRBV27 and TRBJ1-4, with TRBD1 as a possible D gene (5 bases). Trimming shortened V by 2 bases and J by 10 bases, and 14 bases separated the two germline ends. CDR1 is MNHEY, CDR2 SMNVEV, per germline (reference sequence). The CDR3 runs 14 residues. The DNA for the CDR3 is TGTGCCAGCAGTTTAATGGGGACGGAGGGAAAACTGTTTTTT. Encoded protein: CASSLMGTEGKLFF.

The rearrangement links TRBV11-2 to TRBJ2-7; D is unclear. V lost 8 bases and J 2 bases, leaving 7 bases between the germline ends. This CDR3 contains 11 residues. Germline CDR1 is SGHAT and CDR2 is FQNNGV. Here the CDR3 DNA reads TGTGCCAGCTCCGGGCCCTACGAGCAGTACTTC. This gives the protein CASSGPYEQYF.

CDR3 sequence (DNA): TGCGCCAGCAGCCAAGAGACCGGGTGGACGGAGTTCTTT. Amino acid sequence: CASSQETGWTEFF. V usage is TRBV4-3 and J usage is TRBJ1-1; no clear D gene. This CDR3 region has 13 residues. Trimming left V 0 bases short and J 14 bases short, with 16 bases between. Germline loops: CDR1 LGHNA, CDR2 YSLEER.

The genes are TRBV10-3 and TRBJ1-4; 9 bases match TRBD1. The junction had 1 base not matched to a gene; V was cut back by 2 bases and J by 3 bases. Germline V gene sequence: CDR1 ENHRY, CDR2 SYGVKD. This CDR3 region has 15 residues. Written as DNA, the CDR3 is TGTGCCATCAGTGAGACAGGGGGCCCTAATGAAAAACTGTTTTTT. Translated, it gives CAISETGGPNEKLFF.

The rearrangement joins TRBV6-6 to TRBJ2-7, with TRBD1 matching over 7 bases. The CDR3 sequence is 14 residues long. With 6 bases clipped from V and 3 bases from J, the junction kept 8 bases outside the gene matches. Germline lookup yields CDR1 MNHNY and CDR2 SVGAGI (reference sequence). The CDR3 bases are TGTGCCAGCAGCCCCCGGGACAGCTACTACGAGCAGTACTTC. Residues: CASSPRDSYYEQYF.

This sequence joins TRBV27 and TRBJ1-4; TRBD1 is a possible D gene (6 bases). Trimming shortened V by 5 bases and J by 7 bases, and 17 bases separated the two germline ends. Germline V CDR1 and CDR2: MNHEY, SMNVEV (reference sequence). The CDR3 is made up of 15 amino acids. The CDR3 DNA reads as TGTGCCAGCAGTCCCCAGCTCAGGGGTTTTGAAAAACTGTTTTTT. As protein: CASSPQLRGFEKLFF.

The chain couples TRBV27 to TRBJ2-1; TRBD2 matches at 11 bases. Trimming cost V 2 bases and J 11 bases; bases outside gene matches: 5. The CDR3 has 14 residues. Germline CDR1 MNHEY, CDR2 SMNVEV (reference sequence). The CDR3 DNA follows: TGTGCCAGCAGTTTAACTAGCGGGAGAGATAAGCAGTTCTTC. It translates to CASSLTSGRDKQFF.

The chain recombines TRBV11-2 with TRBJ2-1; D is unresolved. Germline V gene sequence: CDR1 SGHAT, CDR2 FQNNGV. This CDR3 region has 12 residues. Trimming stripped 2 bases from V and 4 bases from J, with 3 bases between. The CDR3 reads CASSLTYNEQFF. The CDR3 DNA is TGTGCCAGCAGCTTAACATACAATGAGCAGTTCTTC.

The chain employs TRBV19 and TRBJ2-5, with TRBD2 matching over 8 bases. This CDR3 has 17 residues. Germline loops: CDR1 LNHDA, CDR2 SQIVND (reference sequence). After removal of 2 bases from V and 3 bases from J, the junction contained 11 bases not matched to a gene. The CDR3 nucleotides are TGTGCCAGTAGTATATCCGGGCGGGAGGTGGGCAAAGAGACCCAGTACTTC. Translated: CASSISGREVGKETQYF.